One sample yielded the 18 T cell receptor beta chains listed below, sequenced in a study of T cell changes during pregnancy in multiple sclerosis. TCRdb's table, derived via immunoSEQ multiplex PCR, lists solely in-frame clones and lacks some. The sample lists roughly 48,000 clones; approximately 92% were seen once. The sample here was CD4+ T cells from peripheral blood mononuclear cells, taken in the second trimester of pregnancy. The receptors here all came from a female donor in good health, enrolled as a control in a pregnancy study.

CDR3 in amino acids: CASSLELADNEQFF. The CDR3 region has the DNA TGCGCCAGCAGCTTGGAATTAGCGGACAATGAGCAGTTCTTC. V usage is TRBV5-1 and J usage is TRBJ2-1; D may be TRBD2 (6 bases). Per germline, CDR1 SGHRS and CDR2 YFSETQ. CDR3 length: 14 amino acids. V was cut by 0 bases and J by 5 bases, with 9 bases left in between.

This clone was recorded only once. The chain combines TRBV6-1 with TRBJ1-2; D unresolved. Germline V gene data show CDR1 as MNHNS and CDR2 as SASEGT. V dropped 7 bases and J dropped 0 bases, with 9 bases sitting between them. The CDR3 length is 13 residues. The CDR3 here is CASMRSPNYGYTF. DNA for the CDR3: TGTGCCAGCATGAGATCCCCTAACTATGGCTACACCTTC.

The chain is built from TRBV4-1 and TRBJ1-1; tentative D call: TRBD1 (6 bases). This CDR3 is built from 16 residues. CDR1 MGHRA and CDR2 YSYEKL come from the germline V gene. Trimming shortened V by 4 bases and J by 4 bases, and 19 bases separated the two germline ends. The CDR3 sequence is CASSRVMGGGGTEAFF. The CDR3 DNA follows: TGCGCCAGCAGCCGCGTCATGGGGGGGGGCGGCACTGAAGCTTTCTTT.

J is TRBJ2-2 and V is TRBV7-9; 15 bases agree with TRBD2. V shed 5 bases and J 5 bases; nucleotides not matched to a gene: 9. The CDR3 length is 18 residues. Germline CDR1 and CDR2: SEHNR and FQNEAQ (reference sequence). As DNA, the CDR3 is TGTGCCAGCAGCCCTCCGGGACTAGCGGGAGGAGGTACCGGGGAGCTGTTTTTT. Translation gives CASSPPGLAGGGTGELFF.

The DNA of the CDR3 is TGTGCCAGCAGCTTAGCACTAGCGGGAGATCGGGAGCAGTACTTC. Encoded protein: CASSLALAGDREQYF. This rearrangement joins TRBV7-8 to TRBJ2-7; TRBD2 aligns across 11 bases. The CDR3 consists of 15 residues. J lost 7 bases, V lost 0 bases, and 5 bases had no gene match. Per germline, CDR1 SGHVS and CDR2 FQNEAQ.

The V and J genes are TRBV7-2 and TRBJ2-7; TRBD2 aligns across 13 bases. CDR3 length: 15 residues. Germline V CDR1 and CDR2: SGHTA, FQGNSA. V trimming: 5 bases; J trimming: 6 bases; junction bases outside the gene matches: 7. The CDR3 sequence is CASSLWTSGSPEQYF. For the CDR3, the DNA is TGTGCCAGCAGCCTCTGGACTAGCGGGAGTCCCGAGCAGTACTTC.

The chain combines TRBV6-1 with TRBJ2-7, with unresolved D. V shed 6 bases and J shed 0 bases, with 6 bases lying between them. The CDR3 is made up of 12 amino acids. The germline gives CDR1 MNHNS, CDR2 SASEGT. The CDR3 is CASSYSSYEQYF. CDR3 bases: TGTGCCAGCAGCTATAGCTCCTACGAGCAGTACTTC.

The V call is TRBV7-9, the J call TRBJ2-1; 9 nucleotides line up with TRBD2. V lost 7 bases and J lost 8; bases outside the gene matches: 15. Germline-derived CDR1 and CDR2 are SEHNR and FQNEAQ (reference sequence). This CDR3 is built from 16 residues. The CDR3 region is CASISREVAGVDEQFF. The CDR3 bases are TGTGCCAGCATCTCCCGTGAGGTAGCGGGAGTGGATGAGCAGTTCTTC.

This clone is a singleton in its sample. The J gene is TRBJ2-2, the V gene TRBV29-1; 7 bases fit TRBD2. V was pared by 6 bases and J by 4 bases, with 8 bases of the junction left unmatched. The V gene's germline CDR1 is SQVTM and CDR2 ANQGSEA. This CDR3 contains 14 residues. The CDR3 bases are TGCAGCGTCAGGAGCGGGATGGGCACCGGGGAGCTGTTTTTT. Translating gives CSVRSGMGTGELFF.

The gene calls are TRBV18 and TRBJ1-3; possible D gene TRBD1, 6 bases. CDR1 is KGHSH and CDR2 is LQKENI in the germline V gene. The V and J ends lost 6 bases and 7 bases respectively, with 16 bases between them. The CDR3 has 14 residues. CDR3 in DNA: TGTGCCAGCTCCATTCGGGACAACGTCAACACCATATATTTT. It encodes CASSIRDNVNTIYF.

The chain recombines TRBV5-4 with TRBJ2-7, with TRBD2 matching 12 bases. With V trimmed by 9 bases and J by 0 bases, 19 bases remained unmatched. From germline, CDR1 is SGHNT and CDR2 YYREEE (reference sequence). This CDR3 region has 19 residues. The CDR3 DNA sequence: TGTGCCACCGGAACCCCGGGACTAGCGGGTCCGTCGAGCTCCTACGAGCAGTACTTC. Its protein is CATGTPGLAGPSSSYEQYF.

This clone has just a few counts. The gene calls are TRBV9 and TRBJ1-2; D is possibly TRBD1 (5 bases). The CDR3 contains 14 residues. Germline assignment: CDR1 SGDLS and CDR2 YYNGEE. With 3 bases removed from V and 7 bases from J, the gap between germline ends came to 16 bases. The CDR3 reads CASSEQEGWGGYTF. In DNA form, the CDR3 reads TGTGCCAGCAGCGAACAGGAGGGGTGGGGTGGCTACACCTTC.

The chain recombines TRBV5-4 with TRBJ1-4; no reliable D call. V was cut by 0 bases and J by 6 bases, with 15 bases left in between. Germline V CDR1 and CDR2: SGHNT, YYREEE (reference sequence). There are 16 residues in the CDR3. CDR3 sequence reads: CASSLDPGKRDEKLFF. CDR3 coding DNA: TGTGCCAGCAGCTTGGACCCTGGCAAGCGGGATGAAAAACTGTTTTTT.

The rearrangement uses TRBV27 and TRBJ2-7; 7 bases map to TRBD2. The CDR3 length is 14 residues. V lost 6 bases, J lost 3 bases, and 8 bases stayed unmatched. Germline CDR1 and CDR2: MNHEY and SMNVEV (reference sequence). The CDR3 region has the DNA TGTGCCAGCAGGACTAGCAAGGGACTCTACGAGCAGTACTTC. Encoded protein: CASRTSKGLYEQYF.

The V gene is TRBV15, the J gene TRBJ1-2; 7 bases align to TRBD1. V gave up 0 bases and J gave up 8 bases; unmatched junction bases: 9. Germline loops: CDR1 LNHNV, CDR2 YYDKDF (reference sequence). The CDR3 is 15 residues long. CDR3 nucleotides: TGTGCCACCAGCAGAGATAGAACAGGGGCTGGAGGCTACACCTTC. It codes for CATSRDRTGAGGYTF.

V gene TRBV5-4 combines with J gene TRBJ2-5; D possibly corresponds to TRBD2 (5 bases). The CDR3 runs to 15 residues. Germline V gene sequence: CDR1 SGHNT, CDR2 YYREEE (reference sequence). V dropped 2 bases and J dropped 2 bases, with 13 bases sitting between them. CDR3 in DNA: TGTGCCAGCAGCTTCGCAGAGGGCCTTCAAGAGACCCAGTACTTC. It codes for CASSFAEGLQETQYF. The whole variable domain, filled in from reference TRBV5-4 and TRBJ2-5, reads ETGVTQSPTHLIKTRGQQVTLRCSSQSGHNTVSWYQQALGQGPQFIFQYYREEENGRGNFPPRFSGLQFPNYSSELNVNALELDDSALYLCASSFAEGLQETQYFGPGTRLLVL.

The chain employs TRBV18 and TRBJ2-2, with TRBD1 as a possible D gene (6 bases). The CDR3 runs to 15 residues. Trimming cost V 2 bases and J 5 bases, with 12 bases left between them. Germline V gene data show CDR1 as KGHSH and CDR2 as LQKENI. CDR3 in amino acids: CASSPTGMTTGELFF. As DNA, the CDR3 is TGTGCCAGCTCACCAACAGGGATGACGACCGGGGAGCTGTTTTTT.

This chain uses TRBV6-5 with TRBJ2-5, with 9 bases identical to TRBD1. Looked up from germline, CDR1 is MNHEY and CDR2 is SVGAGI. CDR3 size: 14 residues. Trimming cost V 6 bases and J 5 bases; bases outside gene matches: 7. Written as DNA, the CDR3 is TGTGCCAGCAGCCAACAGGGGGCGGGGGAGACCCAGTACTTC. Amino acid sequence: CASSQQGAGETQYF.